The source of this T cell receptor (beta chain) is a study of tissue T cells after allogeneic stem cell transplantation. Study-wide results and caveats: Anatomically similar tissues had similar TCR repertoires within each patient.

Germline V CDR1 and CDR2: GTSNPN, SVGIG (reference sequence). V lost 3 bases and J lost 3; bases outside the gene matches: 5. CDR3 length equals 14 residues. Note on this clone: Its target is not known.

Repertoires were generated with immunoSEQ multiplex PCR, while TCRdb's copy carries only in-frame clones and drops some. Of about 6,300 clones in the sample, approximately 70% were seen once. The specimen was tissue from the stomach, collected at autopsy. This receptor was identified in a woman aged 18-49 years with breast cancer. The gene calls are TRBV30 and TRBJ2-1; TRBD2 aligns across 7 bases. In DNA, the CDR3 is TGTGCCTGGAGGACCGGGACTAACTACAATGAGCAGTTCTTC. Its protein is CAWRTGTNYNEQFF.